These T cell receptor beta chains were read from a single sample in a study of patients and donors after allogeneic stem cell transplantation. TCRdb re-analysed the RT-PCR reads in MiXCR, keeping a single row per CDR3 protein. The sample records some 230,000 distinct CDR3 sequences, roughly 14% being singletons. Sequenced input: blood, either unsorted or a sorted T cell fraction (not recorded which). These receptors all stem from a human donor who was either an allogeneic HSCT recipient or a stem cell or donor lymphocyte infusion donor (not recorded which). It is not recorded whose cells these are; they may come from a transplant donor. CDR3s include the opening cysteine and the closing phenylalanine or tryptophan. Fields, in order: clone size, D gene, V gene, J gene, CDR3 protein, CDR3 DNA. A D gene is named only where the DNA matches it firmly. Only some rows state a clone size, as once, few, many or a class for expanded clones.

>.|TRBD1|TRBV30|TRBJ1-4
CACHPGGGEKLFF
TGTGCCTGCCATCCAGGGGGCGGTGAAAAACTGTTTTTT
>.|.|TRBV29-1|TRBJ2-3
CSVEVWGSSDTQYF
TGCAGCGTTGAAGTTTGGGGATCTTCGGATACGCAGTATTTT
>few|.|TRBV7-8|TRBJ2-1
CASSARTRGNNEQFF
TGTGCCAGCAGCGCAAGGACTAGGGGGAACAATGAGCAGTTCTTC
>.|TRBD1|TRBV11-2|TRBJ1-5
CASSPGGQGAQESNQPQHF
TGTGCCAGCAGCCCAGGAGGCCAGGGGGCCCAGGAGAGCAATCAGCCCCAGCATTTT
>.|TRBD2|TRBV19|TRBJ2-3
CASREREGVDTQYF
TGTGCCAGTAGGGAGCGGGAGGGAGTAGATACGCAGTATTTT
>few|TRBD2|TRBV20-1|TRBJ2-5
CSAGPGLALKTQYF
TGCAGTGCTGGACCGGGACTAGCACTGAAGACCCAGTACTTC
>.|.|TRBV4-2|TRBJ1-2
CASSQDPQGTNYGYTF
TGTGCCAGCAGCCAAGATCCACAGGGAACTAACTATGGCTACACCTTC
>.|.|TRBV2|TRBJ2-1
CASSVLSYNEQFF
TGTGCCAGCAGTGTATTATCCTACAATGAGCAGTTCTTC
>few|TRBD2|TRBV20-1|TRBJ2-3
CSASYLAGGADTQYF
TGCAGTGCTAGTTACCTAGCGGGAGGAGCAGATACGCAGTATTTT
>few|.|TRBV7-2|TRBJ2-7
CASSLAGQRGPYEQYF
TGTGCCAGCAGCTTAGCGGGACAACGGGGCCCCTACGAGCAGTACTTC
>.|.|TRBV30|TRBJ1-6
CAWTGGASNSPLHF
TGTGCCTGGACAGGAGGGGCCTCGAATTCACCCCTCCACTTT
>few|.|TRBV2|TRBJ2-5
CASRGVSGETQYF
TGTGCCAGCAGGGGAGTGTCTGGGGAGACCCAGTACTTC
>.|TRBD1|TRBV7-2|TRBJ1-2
CASSLLQSGTGRGYTF
TGTGCCAGCAGCTTGTTACAATCCGGGACAGGGAGAGGCTACACCTTC
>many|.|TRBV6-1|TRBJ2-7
CASSVGHQTYEQYF
TGTGCCAGCAGTGTTGGCCACCAAACCTACGAGCAGTACTTC
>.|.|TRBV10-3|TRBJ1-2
CAISESTKGGYTF
TGTGCCATCAGTGAGTCGACCAAAGGTGGCTACACCTTC
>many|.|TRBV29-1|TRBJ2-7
CSVTRAGAEQYF
TGCAGCGTAACTAGGGCCGGGGCCGAGCAGTACTTC
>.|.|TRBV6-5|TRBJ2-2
CASSSGSGYTGELFF
TGTGCCAGCAGTTCCGGGAGTGGGTACACCGGGGAGCTGTTTTTT
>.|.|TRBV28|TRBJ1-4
CASSLRAGLWEKLFF
TGTGCCAGCAGTTTAAGGGCAGGTTTGTGGGAAAAACTGTTTTTT